This T cell receptor beta chain was recovered during a study of CD8 T cells in ankylosing spondylitis. The study, taken as a whole, reports: Before this, some motif variants had been reported in reactive arthritis synovial fluid and blood. Seemingly distinctive of ankylosing spondylitis blood was a TCR beta motif formed by eight highly homologous variants. Clones that were linked to disease were CD8+ and were relatively rare in peripheral blood.

With molecular barcodes, quantitative 5'-RACE was used to make the TCR beta libraries. TCRdb itself ran the 5' RACE reads through MiXCR, one entry per CDR3 protein. Of about 420,000 distinct CDR3 sequences listed, about a fifth are singletons. This clonotype appeared a few times. The antigen is not known. The CDR3 covers 15 residues. J was trimmed by 6 bases and V by 6 bases; bases with no gene match: 9. CDR1 SGHRS and CDR2 YFSETQ come from the germline V gene. This TCR derives from a male donor with ankylosing spondylitis. Sample: blood, either unsorted or a sorted T cell fraction (not recorded which). V is TRBV5-1 and J is TRBJ2-1; TRBD2 matches 10 bases. CDR3 loop: CASTKAGGGINEQFF. The CDR3 DNA is TGCGCCAGCACCAAAGCGGGAGGGGGCATCAATGAGCAGTTCTTC.